These 24 T cell receptor beta chains share one sample of origin, sequenced in a study of shared clonotypes between healthy human individuals. Libraries were prepared by immunoSEQ multiplex PCR; TCRdb keeps only in-frame clonotypes and omits some of them. This table has some 2,500,000 clones, 85% to 95% appearing once. Sample: naive CD4+ T cells from PBMCs. This sample's subset: CD45RA+ positively selected. The source of these receptors is a young man in good health. Some clones in this sample may be carry-over from other donors' samples.

The rearrangement joins TRBV28 to TRBJ1-2; 7 nucleotides agree with TRBD1. This CDR3 spans 13 amino acids. From germline, CDR1 is MDHEN and CDR2 SYDVKM. The J segment lost 1 base and the V segment lost 10 bases, leaving 6 bases of the junction unmatched. CDR3 sequence: CATGQANNYGYTF. The CDR3 coding sequence is TGTGCCACTGGACAGGCCAATAACTATGGCTACACCTTC.

The rearrangement links TRBV18 to TRBJ2-5; D remains ambiguous. This CDR3 has 14 residues. Trimming left V 3 bases short and J 0 bases short, with 8 bases between. From germline, CDR1 is KGHSH and CDR2 LQKENI. The CDR3 protein is CASSPMGNQETQYF. The DNA for the CDR3 is TGTGCCAGCTCACCGATGGGGAACCAAGAGACCCAGTACTTC.

The chain joins TRBV6-1 to TRBJ1-3; D gene uncertain. The CDR3 extends over 15 amino acids. V shed 7 bases and J shed 9 bases, with 22 bases lying between them. CDR1 and CDR2 from the germline V gene are MNHNS and SASEGT. CDR3 sequence: CASTFLWQVVGTIYF. The DNA for the CDR3 is TGTGCCAGCACTTTCCTCTGGCAGGTCGTCGGCACCATATATTTT.

This rearrangement joins TRBV6-5 to TRBJ2-2; D is tentatively TRBD1 or TRBD2 (6 bases each). Trimming removed 5 bases from V and 7 bases from J, with 11 bases in between. The CDR3 loop spans 13 amino acids. The germline gives CDR1 MNHEY, CDR2 SVGAGI. The CDR3 DNA reads as TGTGCCAGCAGTCGAGAGGGGGGCGGGGAGCTGTTTTTT. This codes for CASSREGGGELFF.

The chain employs TRBV18 and TRBJ2-1; 12 nucleotides match TRBD2. CDR3 length equals 17 residues. Per the germline V gene, CDR1 is KGHSH and CDR2 is LQKENI. V lost 0 bases and J lost 5; bases outside the gene matches: 5. CDR3 residues: CASSPPSLAGGHNEQFF. CDR3 nucleotide sequence: TGTGCCAGCTCACCACCATCGCTAGCGGGAGGGCACAATGAGCAGTTCTTC. Together with reference TRBV18 and TRBJ2-1, the CDR3 gives the full variable domain: NAGVMQNPRHLVRRRGQEARLRCSPMKGHSHVYWYRQLPEEGLKFMVYLQKENIIDESGMPKERFSAEFPKEGPSILRIQQVVRGDSAAYFCASSPPSLAGGHNEQFFGPGTRLTVL.

The chain carries TRBV28 and TRBJ2-1; weak D call: TRBD1 (5 bases). CDR3 length equals 12 residues. The V gene lost 8 bases and the J gene lost 4 bases, with 9 bases spanning the gap. CDR1 is MDHEN and CDR2 is SYDVKM in the germline V gene. CDR3 DNA: TGTGCCAGCCTAAGGGGTTACAATGAGCAGTTCTTC. It yields the protein CASLRGYNEQFF.

The chain joins TRBV5-1 to TRBJ2-1, with D possibly TRBD2 on 5 matching bases. CDR3 size: 13 residues. CDR1 and CDR2 (germline): SGHRS, YFSETQ. Between the trimmed V and J ends, which lost 2 bases and 9 bases, there was a span of 12 bases. CDR3 in DNA: TGCGCCAGCAGCTTATCCCCACGGGGTGAGCAGTTCTTC. Translated, it gives CASSLSPRGEQFF.

The chain recombines TRBV2 with TRBJ2-1; D possibly corresponds to TRBD2 (7 bases). The CDR3 covers 16 residues. Looked up from germline, CDR1 is SNHLY and CDR2 is FYNNEI. V lost 1 base and J 2 bases, leaving 12 bases between the germline ends. The CDR3 region is CASSEEGGIPYNEQFF. Here the CDR3 DNA reads TGTGCCAGCAGTGAAGAGGGGGGGATTCCCTACAATGAGCAGTTCTTC.

J is TRBJ2-7 and V is TRBV27; D not resolved. CDR1 and CDR2 (germline): MNHEY, SMNVEV (reference sequence). The V gene lost 3 bases and the J gene lost 7 bases, with 16 bases spanning the gap. CDR3 length equals 14 residues. The CDR3 sequence: CASSLTGPPEEQYF. The CDR3 coding sequence is TGTGCCAGCAGTTTGACCGGGCCCCCTGAGGAGCAGTACTTC.

This rearrangement joins TRBV7-2 to TRBJ1-1, with D unresolved. V was trimmed by 2 bases and J by 4 bases, leaving 11 bases between them. The CDR3 is 14 amino acids. The germline gives CDR1 SGHTA, CDR2 FQGNSA. The CDR3 loop reads CASSLRRISTEAFF. DNA of the CDR3: TGTGCCAGCAGCTTAAGACGGATCAGCACTGAAGCTTTCTTT.

Comments on this clone: Other DNA sequences from this sample encode an identical CDR3 as well. The chain uses TRBV19 and TRBJ2-1; D is ambiguous. Germline V gives CDR1 LNHDA, CDR2 SQIVND (reference sequence). Deletions cut 3 bases from V and 0 bases from J, with 6 bases between. The CDR3 is made up of 14 amino acids. The CDR3 loop reads CASSIGGSYNEQFF. The CDR3 DNA reads TGTGCCAGTAGTATTGGCGGCTCCTACAATGAGCAGTTCTTC.

The genes are TRBV5-1 and TRBJ2-1; D not resolved. In germline, CDR1 is SGHRS, CDR2 YFSETQ. This CDR3 is 14 amino acids long. Trimming shortened V by 0 bases and J by 3 bases, and 7 bases separated the two germline ends. The CDR3 sequence: CASSLGRVYNEQFF. CDR3 in DNA: TGCGCCAGCAGCTTGGGCAGAGTCTACAATGAGCAGTTCTTC.

A single count supports this clone. This chain joins TRBV7-9 and TRBJ1-5; 7 bases line up with TRBD1. This CDR3 is built from 14 residues. The junction had 4 bases not matched to a gene; V was cut back by 6 bases and J by 2 bases. The V gene's germline CDR1 is SEHNR and CDR2 FQNEAQ (reference sequence). The CDR3 region has the DNA TGTGCCAGCAGTTTCAGGGGGGGCAATCAGCCCCAGCATTTT. It translates to CASSFRGGNQPQHF.

The chain combines TRBV27 with TRBJ1-2; the match to TRBD1 covers 8 bases. Germline CDR1 reads MNHEY; CDR2 reads SMNVEV (reference sequence). V trimming: 4 bases; J trimming: 5 bases; junction bases outside the gene matches: 9. This CDR3 spans 15 amino acids. CDR3 bases: TGTGCCAGCAGTTCAAATCACAGGGGGGTATATGGCTACACCTTC. Translating it yields CASSSNHRGVYGYTF.

CDR3 DNA: TGTGCCAGCAGTGCAGGGATCAATCAGCCCCAGCATTTT. It translates to CASSAGINQPQHF. V usage is TRBV2 and J usage is TRBJ1-5; maybe TRBD1 (5 bases). With 4 bases removed from V and 3 bases from J, the gap between germline ends came to 7 bases. The CDR3 is 13 residues long. Germline assignment: CDR1 SNHLY and CDR2 FYNNEI.

CDR3: CASSSDPQGTDTQYF. In DNA, the CDR3 is TGTGCCAGCAGCTCTGACCCCCAGGGTACAGATACGCAGTATTTT. This chain connects TRBV5-4 to TRBJ2-3, with TRBD1 as a possible D gene (5 bases). Germline V gene sequence: CDR1 SGHNT, CDR2 YYREEE (reference sequence). This CDR3 comprises 15 residues. Trimming cost V 3 bases and J 3 bases, with 14 bases left between them.

This clone has a single count. The chain carries TRBV5-1 and TRBJ1-1, with 9 bases matching TRBD1. The CDR3 covers 16 residues. Losses at the gene ends were 5 bases for V and 2 bases for J; bases not matched to a gene: 10. CDR1 and CDR2 (germline): SGHRS, YFSETQ. CDR3 coding DNA: TGCGCCAGCAGTAGGGAGGGACAGGGCACAAACACTGAAGCTTTCTTT. This encodes CASSREGQGTNTEAFF.

The genes are TRBV5-5 and TRBJ1-2; D remains unclear. Germline assignment: CDR1 SGHKS and CDR2 YYEKEE (reference sequence). The CDR3 length is 18 residues. The V end was cut by 0 bases, the J end by 1 base, with 19 bases between. The CDR3, as DNA: TGTGCCAGCAGCTTGGGTCCCGGTTCTTCCTCTTTTAACTATGGCTACACCTTC. As protein: CASSLGPGSSSFNYGYTF.

The chain couples TRBV6-5 to TRBJ1-1; D is undetermined. The germline V gene encodes CDR1 MNHEY and CDR2 SVGAGI. Trimming shortened V by 0 bases and J by 5 bases, and 13 bases separated the two germline ends. The CDR3 consists of 15 residues. The CDR3 DNA is TGTGCCAGCAGTTACTCGAAAGCAGGCAGGACTGAAGCTTTCTTT. It codes for CASSYSKAGRTEAFF.

The chain recombines TRBV5-6 with TRBJ2-2; D is perhaps TRBD1 (5 bases). The CDR3 consists of 15 residues. Germline values: CDR1 SGHDT, CDR2 YYEEEE. V lost 1 base and J lost 1, with 8 bases in between. The CDR3 coding sequence is TGTGCCAGCAGCTTGCGACAGCGGAACACCGGGGAGCTGTTTTTT. Its protein is CASSLRQRNTGELFF.

Turning to this clone: This same CDR3 is encoded by further DNA sequences in the sample. The chain is built from TRBV18 and TRBJ1-3, with D unresolved. The CDR3 extends over 13 amino acids. V gave up 2 bases and J gave up 4 bases, with 6 bases separating them. CDR1 is KGHSH, CDR2 LQKENI, per germline. The CDR3, as DNA: TGTGCCAGCTCACCAACAAGCGGAAACACCATATATTTT. Translating gives CASSPTSGNTIYF. Using reference TRBV18 and TRBJ1-3 for the parts outside the CDR3, the full variable domain is NAGVMQNPRHLVRRRGQEARLRCSPMKGHSHVYWYRQLPEEGLKFMVYLQKENIIDESGMPKERFSAEFPKEGPSILRIQQVVRGDSAAYFCASSPTSGNTIYFGEGSWLTVV.

The sample holds a few counts of this clone. This rearrangement joins TRBV5-1 to TRBJ2-6; D is undetermined. V was pared by 4 bases and J by 0 bases, with 11 bases between. The germline CDR1 and CDR2 sequences are SGHRS and YFSETQ. This CDR3 has 16 residues. The CDR3 DNA reads TGCGCCAGCAGCCCCTTGGCCGACTCTGGGGCCAACGTCCTGACTTTC. Translating it yields CASSPLADSGANVLTF.

This sequence joins TRBV11-2 and TRBJ2-3, with 11 positions matching TRBD1. V lost 5 bases and J lost 3; bases outside the gene matches: 7. Germline CDR1 reads SGHAT; CDR2 reads FQNNGV. CDR3 length: 16 residues. CDR3 protein: CASSPWTGGITDTQYF. In nucleotides, the CDR3 is TGTGCCAGCAGCCCTTGGACAGGGGGCATTACAGATACGCAGTATTTT.

The chain joins TRBV19 to TRBJ2-5; a weak D match, TRBD1 (6 bases). Trimming removed 5 bases from V and 5 bases from J, with 24 bases in between. This CDR3 is 17 amino acids long. The germline V gene has CDR1 LNHDA and CDR2 SQIVND (reference sequence). The CDR3 sequence is CASSQTGQSIRGETQYF. The CDR3 nucleotides read TGTGCCAGTAGTCAAACAGGGCAATCCATCAGAGGGGAGACCCAGTACTTC.